This entry lists 15 T cell receptor beta chains sequenced from one sample in a study of control samples from healthy donors and cancer patients. Clones were sequenced by immunoSEQ multiplex PCR, and TCRdb holds only the in-frame ones, with some missing. The sample shows over 150,000 clones, over 85% of them seen only once. Sequencing used blood. These receptors originate from a man aged 40-49 years in good health.

The chain is built from TRBV27 and TRBJ1-2, with D tentatively TRBD1 (6 bases). Looked up from germline, CDR1 is MNHEY and CDR2 is SMNVEV (reference sequence). V gave up 0 bases and J gave up 8 bases, with 13 bases separating them. The CDR3 has 14 residues. CDR3 protein: CASSLSKTGYGYTF. The CDR3 DNA follows: TGTGCCAGCAGTTTATCGAAAACAGGGTACGGCTACACCTTC.

The J gene is TRBJ2-3, the V gene TRBV20-1; D not resolved. The CDR3 is made up of 14 amino acids. Germline V gene lookup returns CDR1 DFQATT and CDR2 SNEGSKA (reference sequence). Deletions cut 3 bases from V and 2 bases from J, with 12 bases between. CDR3 loop: CSASEATFTDTQYF. The CDR3, as DNA: TGCAGTGCTAGTGAAGCTACCTTCACAGATACGCAGTATTTT.

This clone came up once. This chain uses TRBV7-2 with TRBJ1-1, with D unclear. This CDR3 comprises 15 residues. Germline V gene sequence: CDR1 SGHTA, CDR2 FQGNSA. Between the trimmed V and J ends, which lost 5 bases and 5 bases, there was a span of 18 bases. The CDR3 here is CASSLTSPGRTEAFF. The CDR3 nucleotides read TGTGCCAGCAGCCTGACATCCCCCGGGCGGACTGAAGCTTTCTTT.

CDR3 sequence (DNA): TGTGCCAGCAGCCGACTACAGGGGACAAACTATGGCTACACCTTC. Translation: CASSRLQGTNYGYTF. V and J are TRBV14 and TRBJ1-2; 7 bases align to TRBD1. Germline trimming cut 4 bases from V and 2 bases from J; bases unmatched to any gene: 7. The CDR3 has 15 amino acids. CDR1 and CDR2 (germline): SGHDN, FVKESK.

The chain couples TRBV4-3 to TRBJ1-2; D possibly corresponds to TRBD1 (6 bases). The CDR3 totals 15 residues. V was trimmed by 1 base and J by 5 bases, leaving 14 bases between them. CDR1 is LGHNA, CDR2 YSLEER, per germline. The CDR3 protein is CASSQAGTGRYGYTF. The CDR3 DNA follows: TGCGCCAGCAGCCAAGCAGGAACAGGGAGGTATGGCTACACCTTC.

The V and J genes are TRBV5-4 and TRBJ2-2; 13 bases align to TRBD2. The V gene end was trimmed by 4 bases and the J gene end by 0 bases; junction bases not matched to a gene: 3. The CDR3 loop spans 17 amino acids. CDR1 SGHNT and CDR2 YYREEE come from the germline V gene (reference sequence). In nucleotides, the CDR3 is TGTGCCAGCAGCGGGGGACTAGCGGGGCCGAACACCGGGGAGCTGTTTTTT. Amino acid sequence: CASSGGLAGPNTGELFF.

The chain combines TRBV3-1 (or the pseudogene TRBV3-2) with TRBJ2-7, with D uncertain. CDR3 length: 13 residues. V lost 3 bases to trimming and J lost 6 bases, with 12 bases between them. The V gene's germline CDR1 is LGHDT and CDR2 YNNKEL (reference sequence). The CDR3, as DNA: TGTGCCAGCAGCCAGGGCAGTGCTCTCGAGCAGTACTTC. Protein sequence: CASSQGSALEQYF.

The chain couples TRBV7-2 to TRBJ2-5; 9 bases match TRBD2. In germline, CDR1 is SGHTA, CDR2 FQGNSA. V shed 4 bases, J shed 3 bases, and the junction held 9 bases outside the gene matches. The CDR3 is made up of 16 amino acids. CDR3 sequence reads: CASSYTYLAGKETQYF. As DNA, the CDR3 is TGTGCCAGCAGCTACACCTACCTAGCGGGGAAAGAGACCCAGTACTTC.

The chain joins TRBV19 to TRBJ1-5; D is unclear. This CDR3 has 14 amino acids. V lost 2 bases to trimming and J lost 7 bases, with 12 bases between them. The germline V gene encodes CDR1 LNHDA and CDR2 SQIVND (reference sequence). The CDR3 loop is CASSITRVRQPQHF. The CDR3 nucleotides read TGTGCCAGTAGTATAACAAGGGTGCGGCAGCCCCAGCATTTT.

V usage is TRBV7-3 and J usage is TRBJ2-3, with D possibly TRBD2 on 5 matching bases. The ends were cut back, 4 bases at V and 5 bases at J, with 7 bases in the middle. The CDR3 extends over 12 amino acids. CDR1 SGHTA and CDR2 FQGTGA come from the germline V gene. The CDR3 sequence: CASSSAGDTQYF. Here the CDR3 DNA reads TGTGCCAGCAGCTCCGCGGGAGATACGCAGTATTTT.

V usage is TRBV5-1 and J usage is TRBJ2-7; D perhaps matches TRBD2 (5 bases). Trimming pared 0 bases from V and 3 bases from J, leaving 13 bases between. There are 15 residues in the CDR3. CDR1 is SGHRS and CDR2 is YFSETQ in the germline V gene. CDR3 amino acids: CASSLGTGSYYEQYF. DNA for the CDR3: TGCGCCAGCAGCTTGGGGACGGGAAGTTACTACGAGCAGTACTTC.

This clone was seen only a few times. V is TRBV5-5 and J is TRBJ2-7; perhaps TRBD2 as D (5 bases). The V end was cut by 5 bases, the J end by 6 bases, with 18 bases between. The CDR3 contains 14 residues. Germline CDR1 SGHKS, CDR2 YYEKEE (reference sequence). CDR3 in DNA: TGTGCCAGCAGTCAACCCCTGACGGGAAGCGAGCAGTACTTC. This translates into CASSQPLTGSEQYF.

The chain couples TRBV7-9 to TRBJ1-6; 9 bases match TRBD1. Germline CDR1 is SEHNR and CDR2 is FQNEAQ (reference sequence). The J segment lost 10 bases and the V segment lost 6 bases, leaving 7 bases of the junction unmatched. This CDR3 is 14 amino acids long. The CDR3 reads CASRRTGGDSPLHF. The CDR3 DNA follows: TGTGCCAGCAGACGTACAGGGGGCGACTCACCCCTCCACTTT.

The chain links TRBV30 to TRBJ2-2; tentatively, D is TRBD1 (6 bases). The V end lost 5 bases, the J end lost 1 base, and 17 bases lay between the germline ends. The germline V gene encodes CDR1 GTSNPN and CDR2 SVGIG (reference sequence). This CDR3 comprises 16 residues. CDR3 sequence: CAWQRPGTRNTGELFF. The CDR3 DNA follows: TGTGCCTGGCAACGCCCCGGGACAAGGAACACCGGGGAGCTGTTTTTT.

This clone occurred once. This chain connects TRBV18 to TRBJ2-7; D is possibly TRBD2 (6 bases). CDR3 size: 14 residues. V was trimmed by 1 base and J by 5 bases, leaving 12 bases between them. Germline V gene lookup returns CDR1 KGHSH and CDR2 LQKENI. CDR3 sequence (DNA): TGTGCCAGCTCACCACGGGCGGGGTACGACGAGCAGTACTTC. This encodes CASSPRAGYDEQYF.